Each of the 31 T cell receptor beta chains below was sequenced from the same sample in a study of blood T cell repertoires in COVID-19. Measured with immunoSEQ multiplex PCR; TCRdb has only the in-frame clones, and not every one. The data show under 250,000 clones, roughly nine tenths seen once. Sequencing was performed on peripheral blood. Receptors were obtained from a man in his sixties who had recovered from COVID-19.

The V call is TRBV5-1, the J call TRBJ2-1; D not resolved. The V end was cut by 0 bases, the J end by 10 bases, with 5 bases between. Germline V lookup: CDR1 SGHRS, CDR2 YFSETQ. This CDR3 is built from 11 residues. The CDR3 is CASSLVGEQFF. CDR3 nucleotide sequence: TGCGCCAGCAGCTTGGTCGGGGAGCAGTTCTTC.

The gene calls are TRBV9 and TRBJ2-2, with 8 bases that match TRBD1. CDR3 size: 17 residues. V lost 4 bases and J lost 5; bases outside the gene matches: 13. Germline V gene sequence: CDR1 SGDLS, CDR2 YYNGEE. The CDR3 here is CASSFGQGRATTGELFF. In DNA form, the CDR3 reads TGTGCCAGCAGCTTTGGACAGGGCCGGGCTACGACCGGGGAGCTGTTTTTT. The whole variable domain, filled in from reference TRBV9 and TRBJ2-2, reads DSGVTQTPKHLITATGQRVTLRCSPRSGDLSVYWYQQSLDQGLQFLIQYYNGEERAKGNILERFSAQQFPDLHSELNLSSLELGDSALYFCASSFGQGRATTGELFFGEGSRLTVL.

The V call is TRBV10-3, the J call TRBJ2-5, with TRBD1 identical over 12 bases. Losses at the gene ends were 5 bases for V and 3 bases for J; bases not matched to a gene: 10. The germline V gene has CDR1 ENHRY and CDR2 SYGVKD. The CDR3 is made up of 17 amino acids. CDR3: CAISILAGTGGEETQYF. CDR3 nucleotide sequence: TGTGCCATCAGTATCTTAGCCGGGACAGGGGGCGAAGAGACCCAGTACTTC.

This chain links TRBV7-2 with TRBJ2-3; 7 bases align to TRBD1. Germline CDR1 SGHTA, CDR2 FQGNSA. The CDR3 runs 14 residues. Unmatched junction bases numbered 8, after V lost 5 bases and J lost 6 bases. CDR3 nucleotides: TGTGCCAGCAGCGAAGGGGGCCCCAGGGATACGCAGTATTTT. Its translation: CASSEGGPRDTQYF. The full variable domain, rest sourced from reference TRBV7-2 and TRBJ2-3, is GAGVSQSPSNKVTEKGKDVELRCDPISGHTALYWYRQSLGQGLEFLIYFQGNSAPDKSGLPSDRFSAERTGGSVSTLTIQRTQQEDSAVYLCASSEGGPRDTQYFGPGTRLTVL.

The chain combines TRBV6-1 with TRBJ2-7; TRBD1 might be the D (6 bases). The CDR3 loop spans 14 amino acids. Germline V gives CDR1 MNHNS, CDR2 SASEGT. The V end lost 1 base, the J end lost 0 bases, and 7 bases lay between the germline ends. Here the CDR3 reads CASSEGGPSYEQYF. The CDR3 bases are TGTGCCAGCAGTGAAGGGGGGCCCTCCTACGAGCAGTACTTC.

The chain is built from TRBV19 and TRBJ2-3; a possible D gene is TRBD2 (5 bases). Trimming cost V 1 base and J 5 bases, with 7 bases left between them. From germline, CDR1 is LNHDA and CDR2 SQIVND (reference sequence). CDR3 length: 13 amino acids. Here the CDR3 reads CASSIGGLDTQYF. CDR3 nucleotides: TGTGCCAGTAGTATAGGAGGGTTAGATACGCAGTATTTT.

The rearrangement uses TRBV6-1 and TRBJ1-6; TRBD1 might be the D (6 bases). The germline V gene encodes CDR1 MNHNS and CDR2 SASEGT. The CDR3 is 16 residues long. V was trimmed by 3 bases and J by 7 bases, leaving 16 bases between them. For the CDR3, the DNA is TGTGCCAGCAGTGAGTATGGAGACAGGATGAATTCACCCCTCCACTTT. As protein: CASSEYGDRMNSPLHF.

This clone was seen a single time. The V call is TRBV5-1, the J call TRBJ1-3; 11 bases are a match to TRBD1. V was clipped by 4 bases and J by 5 bases; unmatched bases: 5. CDR1 SGHRS and CDR2 YFSETQ come from the germline V gene. CDR3 size: 15 residues. CDR3 sequence reads: CASSPGQGARNTIYF. The CDR3 nucleotides are TGCGCCAGCAGCCCCGGACAGGGGGCAAGAAACACCATATATTTT.

The chain is built from TRBV28 and TRBJ2-3, with 9 bases matching TRBD2. Germline CDR1 is MDHEN and CDR2 is SYDVKM. This CDR3 is 15 amino acids long. The V gene end was trimmed by 6 bases and the J gene end by 1 base; junction bases not matched to a gene: 5. In DNA form, the CDR3 reads TGTGCCAGCAGAGGGACTAGCAGACGCACAGATACGCAGTATTTT. Translation gives CASRGTSRRTDTQYF.

The rearrangement links TRBV7-3 to TRBJ2-2; D is possibly TRBD1 (6 bases). The CDR3 is made up of 13 amino acids. Germline V gives CDR1 SGHTA, CDR2 FQGTGA. Between the trimmed V and J ends, which lost 5 bases and 4 bases, there was a span of 8 bases. The CDR3 nucleotides are TGTGCCAGCAGCGACAGGACCACCGGGGAGCTGTTTTTT. The encoded protein is CASSDRTTGELFF.

This chain joins TRBV5-1 and TRBJ2-1; 11 bases fit TRBD2. V lost 4 bases and J lost 4; bases outside the gene matches: 10. The CDR3 sequence is 17 residues long. CDR1 is SGHRS and CDR2 is YFSETQ in the germline V gene. The CDR3 DNA reads as TGCGCCAGCAGCAATACTGCTAGCGGGGGGTTTTACAATGAGCAGTTCTTC. This sequence encodes CASSNTASGGFYNEQFF. Drawing the rest from reference TRBV5-1 and TRBJ2-1, the complete variable domain is KAGVTQTPRYLIKTRGQQVTLSCSPISGHRSVSWYQQTPGQGLQFLFEYFSETQRNKGNFPGRFSGRQFSNSRSEMNVSTLELGDSALYLCASSNTASGGFYNEQFFGPGTRLTVL.

V is TRBV9 and J is TRBJ2-3, with no clear D. Germline CDR1 reads SGDLS; CDR2 reads YYNGEE. The CDR3 loop spans 14 amino acids. The V end was cut by 4 bases, the J end by 0 bases, with 9 bases between. The CDR3 reads CASSTRSSTDTQYF. CDR3 nucleotide sequence: TGTGCCAGCAGCACCAGATCTAGCACAGATACGCAGTATTTT.

This clone was recorded only once. The chain is built from TRBV21-1 and TRBJ2-5; the table's TRBD1 call for D was not verified on the DNA. TRBV21-1 counts as a pseudogene. The CDR3 has 18 amino acids. The CDR3: CASSLRALGQGRSETQYF. In DNA, the CDR3 is TGTGCCAGCAGCCTTCGGGCCCTAGGACAGGGTCGTAGCGAGACCCAGTACTTC.

The CDR3 nucleotides read TGTGCCAGCAGCTTTGCGGGGGTTCCCTCCTACGAGCAGTACTTC. The encoded protein is CASSFAGVPSYEQYF. The rearrangement links TRBV7-8 to TRBJ2-7; the match to TRBD2 covers 7 bases. J lost 0 bases, V lost 3 bases, and 5 bases had no gene match. Germline V gene sequence: CDR1 SGHVS, CDR2 FQNEAQ. The CDR3 has 15 residues.

The chain carries TRBV29-1 and TRBJ2-2; possibly TRBD2 for D (6 bases). The CDR3 runs to 13 residues. Trimming shortened V by 6 bases and J by 4 bases, and 12 bases separated the two germline ends. Germline V gene data show CDR1 as SQVTM and CDR2 as ANQGSEA. The CDR3 is CSVKMGGTGELFF. The CDR3 DNA follows: TGCAGCGTCAAAATGGGGGGCACCGGGGAGCTGTTTTTT.

V usage is TRBV30 and J usage is TRBJ2-7; D may be TRBD1 (5 bases). The CDR3 extends over 13 amino acids. The germline V and J ends were trimmed by 4 bases and 1 base, with 11 bases remaining between them. CDR1 is GTSNPN and CDR2 is SVGIG in the germline V gene (reference sequence). The CDR3, as DNA: TGTGCCTGGACCGAGGACATGTCCTACGAGCAGTACTTC. This translates into CAWTEDMSYEQYF.

This clone was seen just once. This chain links TRBV9 with TRBJ2-2, with a weak D call TRBD2 (6 bases). The germline V and J ends were trimmed by 0 bases and 6 bases, with 12 bases remaining between them. The CDR3 covers 15 residues. From germline, CDR1 is SGDLS and CDR2 YYNGEE. CDR3 amino acids: CASSVVAGLAGELFF. In DNA form, the CDR3 reads TGTGCCAGCAGCGTAGTGGCGGGATTGGCCGGGGAGCTGTTTTTT.

The rearrangement joins TRBV11-1 to TRBJ1-1; 7 nucleotides match TRBD1. Germline-derived CDR1 and CDR2 are SGHAT and FQDESV (reference sequence). This CDR3 has 14 residues. Germline trimming cut 5 bases from V and 1 base from J; bases unmatched to any gene: 4. Written as DNA, the CDR3 is TGTGCCAGCAGCACCAGGGACAGGAACACTGAAGCTTTCTTT. Its translation is CASSTRDRNTEAFF.

J is TRBJ1-1 and V is TRBV29-1; TRBD1 is a possible D gene (6 bases). CDR3 length: 14 residues. Germline V gene data show CDR1 as SQVTM and CDR2 as ANQGSEA. V was shortened by 2 bases and J by 2 bases, with 12 bases between the two germline ends. The CDR3 coding sequence is TGCAGCGTTGAAAGGTCAGGGGCCAACACTGAAGCTTTCTTT. Protein product: CSVERSGANTEAFF.

V usage is TRBV5-4 and J usage is TRBJ1-6; D unclear. In germline, CDR1 is SGHNT, CDR2 YYREEE (reference sequence). The CDR3 is made up of 17 amino acids. V gave up 1 base and J gave up 0 bases, with 11 bases separating them. This CDR3 is CASSLILLSSYNSPLHF. The DNA for the CDR3 is TGTGCCAGCAGCTTGATTCTTTTGAGCTCCTATAATTCACCCCTCCACTTT.

This chain connects TRBV27 to TRBJ1-1; 7 bases fit TRBD1. Germline V gene lookup returns CDR1 MNHEY and CDR2 SMNVEV (reference sequence). V lost 5 bases and J lost 1; bases outside the gene matches: 13. CDR3 size: 17 residues. CDR3 coding DNA: TGTGCCAGCAGTCCCAGAAAGGGGGCGGGGACGAACACTGAAGCTTTCTTT. Translation: CASSPRKGAGTNTEAFF.

This chain uses TRBV6-5 with TRBJ2-2, with 9 positions matching TRBD1. The CDR3 totals 15 residues. V lost 6 bases and J lost 4; bases outside the gene matches: 6. Looked up from germline, CDR1 is MNHEY and CDR2 is SVGAGI. The CDR3 loop reads CASRGTGSRTGELFF. The CDR3 nucleotides are TGTGCCAGCAGGGGGACAGGGAGTCGCACCGGGGAGCTGTTTTTT.

V and J are TRBV11-3 and TRBJ1-5; 12 bases are a match to TRBD1. The V gene end was trimmed by 8 bases and the J gene end by 2 bases; junction bases not matched to a gene: 16. Germline CDR1 SGHNT, CDR2 YENEEA. The CDR3 contains 19 residues. CDR3 bases: TGTGCCAGCCGGGTCCCCGGGACAGGGGGCACATACGGCAATCAGCCCCAGCATTTT. This translates into CASRVPGTGGTYGNQPQHF. The entire variable domain, with the rest obtained from reference TRBV11-3 and TRBJ1-5, is as follows: EAGVVQSPRYKIIEKKQPVAFWCNPISGHNTLYWYLQNLGQGPELLIRYENEEAVDDSQLPKDRFSAERLKGVDSTLKIQPAELGDSAVYLCASRVPGTGGTYGNQPQHFGDGTRLSIL.

The chain couples TRBV18 to TRBJ2-2; 9 bases are shared with TRBD1. V was clipped by 1 base and J by 4 bases; unmatched bases: 4. Germline V gene data show CDR1 as KGHSH and CDR2 as LQKENI. The CDR3 runs to 16 residues. The CDR3 nucleotides are TGTGCCAGCTCACCACGACAGGGGGATATCACCGGGGAGCTGTTTTTT. Amino acid sequence: CASSPRQGDITGELFF.

This clone was counted once. The V and J genes are TRBV27 and TRBJ2-5, with D maybe TRBD1 (6 bases). Germline V gives CDR1 MNHEY, CDR2 SMNVEV (reference sequence). The CDR3 contains 15 residues. V lost 3 bases to trimming and J lost 6 bases, with 17 bases between them. CDR3 nucleotides: TGTGCCAGCAGTTTCGGGGCAGGGGATTTGAAGACCCAGTACTTC. Its translation is CASSFGAGDLKTQYF.

The genes are TRBV18 and TRBJ1-1, with 9 bases aligning to TRBD1. CDR1 KGHSH and CDR2 LQKENI come from the germline V gene. V lost 6 bases, J lost 2 bases, and 10 bases stayed unmatched. This CDR3 region has 16 residues. The CDR3 protein is CASSRQPGQGNTEAFF. CDR3 in DNA: TGTGCCAGCTCCCGTCAACCGGGACAGGGTAACACTGAAGCTTTCTTT.

The chain is built from TRBV29-1 and TRBJ2-7; TRBD1 might be the D (5 bases). The CDR3 length is 18 residues. Trimming took off 0 bases at V and 4 bases at J, with 25 bases between the two ends. CDR1 is SQVTM, CDR2 ANQGSEA, per germline. The CDR3 sequence: CSVEDRIPNKQGLYEQYF. As DNA, the CDR3 is TGCAGCGTTGAAGATCGTATACCCAACAAGCAGGGTCTGTACGAGCAGTACTTC.

This chain uses TRBV5-1 with TRBJ2-2; a weak D match, TRBD1 (6 bases). Germline V gene sequence: CDR1 SGHRS, CDR2 YFSETQ. The V and J ends lost 4 bases and 0 bases respectively, with 16 bases between them. The CDR3 is made up of 17 amino acids. The CDR3 bases are TGCGCCAGCAGCCATGATTTGACAGGCCCGAACACCGGGGAGCTGTTTTTT. Translating it yields CASSHDLTGPNTGELFF. The full variable domain, rest sourced from reference TRBV5-1 and TRBJ2-2, is KAGVTQTPRYLIKTRGQQVTLSCSPISGHRSVSWYQQTPGQGLQFLFEYFSETQRNKGNFPGRFSGRQFSNSRSEMNVSTLELGDSALYLCASSHDLTGPNTGELFFGEGSRLTVL.

The chain couples TRBV10-3 to TRBJ2-2; 12 bases line up with TRBD2. Germline values: CDR1 ENHRY, CDR2 SYGVKD. J was trimmed by 2 bases and V by 5 bases; bases with no gene match: 6. This CDR3 has 17 residues. The CDR3 sequence is CAISRTSGVGNTGELFF. In DNA, the CDR3 is TGTGCCATCAGTCGGACTAGCGGGGTCGGAAACACCGGGGAGCTGTTTTTT.

The chain uses TRBV29-1 and TRBJ2-1; 14 bases map to TRBD2. Germline CDR1 is SQVTM and CDR2 is ANQGSEA. This CDR3 comprises 14 residues. CDR3: CTVGGLAGVNEQFF. The CDR3 DNA sequence: TGCACCGTGGGGGGACTAGCGGGAGTTAATGAGCAGTTCTTC.

V and J are TRBV14 and TRBJ1-4; D perhaps matches TRBD1 (5 bases). Germline V gives CDR1 SGHDN, CDR2 FVKESK. The CDR3 consists of 16 residues. V shed 2 bases and J shed 0 bases, with 10 bases lying between them. In DNA form, the CDR3 reads TGTGCCAGCAGCCAATTCGACAGTTCAACTAATGAAAAACTGTTTTTT. Translation: CASSQFDSSTNEKLFF.